What follows are 9 T cell receptor beta chains derived from one specimen sequenced in a study of shared clonotypes between healthy human individuals. This table comes from immunoSEQ multiplex PCR, and its TCRdb copy is limited to in-frame clones, with some not included. The sample yields some 980,000 clones, approximately 80% seen once. Sequencing input: memory CD4+ T cells sorted from blood. The subset was: CD45RA-negative fraction. The receptors shown here come from a young man in good health.

The chain uses TRBV19 and TRBJ1-6; 7 nucleotides match TRBD1. This CDR3 contains 15 residues. The V segment lost 3 bases and the J segment 9 bases; nucleotides outside the gene matches: 8. Germline CDR1 is LNHDA and CDR2 is SQIVND (reference sequence). As DNA, the CDR3 is TGTGCCAGTAGTATGGCGACAGGGCATGGTTCACCCCTCCACTTT. Translating it yields CASSMATGHGSPLHF.

The chain joins TRBV7-9 to TRBJ2-5; a possible D gene is TRBD1 (6 bases). This CDR3 contains 15 residues. The germline V gene has CDR1 SEHNR and CDR2 FQNEAQ (reference sequence). Trimming took 5 bases from V and 8 from J, leaving 21 bases between them. CDR3 DNA sequence: TGTGCCAGCAGCCCGCCCATGAGGACAGCCAGTACCCAGTACTTC. It encodes CASSPPMRTASTQYF.

The chain employs TRBV28 and TRBJ2-2; TRBD2 aligns across 8 bases. Germline CDR1 MDHEN, CDR2 SYDVKM. This CDR3 spans 15 amino acids. The V segment lost 5 bases and the J segment 1 base; nucleotides outside the gene matches: 3. The CDR3 coding sequence is TGTGCCAGCAGTCCTACTAGCGGGAACACCGGGGAGCTGTTTTTT. Amino acids: CASSPTSGNTGELFF. The whole variable domain, remainder taken from reference TRBV28 and TRBJ2-2, is DVKVTQSSRYLVKRTGEKVFLECVQDMDHENMFWYRQDPGLGLRLIYFSYDVKMKEKGDIPEGYSVSREKKERFSLILESASTNQTSMYLCASSPTSGNTGELFFGEGSRLTVL.

The genes are TRBV5-4 and TRBJ1-2; no definite D call. The germline CDR1 and CDR2 sequences are SGHNT and YYREEE (reference sequence). V was cut by 4 bases and J by 2 bases, with 9 bases left in between. The CDR3 loop spans 13 amino acids. DNA for the CDR3: TGTGCCAGCAGCCTACAGCAAAACTATGGCTACACCTTC. This sequence encodes CASSLQQNYGYTF.

The chain joins TRBV28 to TRBJ1-3; no clear D. Germline CDR1 MDHEN, CDR2 SYDVKM. CDR3 size: 12 residues. With 7 bases removed from V and 5 bases from J, the gap between germline ends came to 9 bases. CDR3 amino acids: CASTSSRNTIYF. The CDR3 DNA reads as TGTGCCAGCACCTCTAGCAGAAACACCATATATTTT.

J is TRBJ2-7 and V is TRBV4-1; 8 bases line up with TRBD1. Trimming took 4 bases from V and 3 from J; bases not matched to a gene: 11. The CDR3 is 16 residues long. Germline CDR1 reads MGHRA; CDR2 reads YSYEKL. The CDR3 DNA is TGCGCCAGCAGCCTCACTACAGGACAGGGAGTCTACGAGCAGTACTTC. Translation gives CASSLTTGQGVYEQYF.

Worth noting for this clone: The same CDR3 also results from other DNA sequences found in this sample. V usage is TRBV10-3 and J usage is TRBJ1-5; D not certain. V was pared by 0 bases and J by 2 bases, with 2 bases between. CDR1 is ENHRY and CDR2 is SYGVKD in the germline V gene. The CDR3 extends over 13 amino acids. The CDR3 spells CAISESGNQPQHF. The DNA of the CDR3 is TGTGCCATCAGTGAGTCGGGCAATCAGCCCCAGCATTTT.

This clone has a handful of counts. CDR3 coding DNA: TGCGCCAGCAGTGATGCTAGGTTGCGGGAGCAGTTCTTC. Translating it yields CASSDARLREQFF. The J gene is TRBJ2-1, the V gene TRBV10-1; D not resolved. The CDR3 has 13 amino acids. The V gene's germline CDR1 is WNHNN and CDR2 SYGVQD (reference sequence). V was clipped by 3 bases and J by 10 bases, with 13 bases between them.

The chain couples TRBV10-3 to TRBJ1-2, with 9 bases aligning to TRBD1. V trimming: 10 bases; J trimming: 4 bases; junction bases outside the gene matches: 13. The CDR3 loop spans 15 amino acids. Per the germline V gene, CDR1 is ENHRY and CDR2 is SYGVKD. The CDR3 DNA reads TGTGCCACCAATATCGGGACAGGGCCAGGCTATGGCTACACCTTC. Translation gives CATNIGTGPGYGYTF.